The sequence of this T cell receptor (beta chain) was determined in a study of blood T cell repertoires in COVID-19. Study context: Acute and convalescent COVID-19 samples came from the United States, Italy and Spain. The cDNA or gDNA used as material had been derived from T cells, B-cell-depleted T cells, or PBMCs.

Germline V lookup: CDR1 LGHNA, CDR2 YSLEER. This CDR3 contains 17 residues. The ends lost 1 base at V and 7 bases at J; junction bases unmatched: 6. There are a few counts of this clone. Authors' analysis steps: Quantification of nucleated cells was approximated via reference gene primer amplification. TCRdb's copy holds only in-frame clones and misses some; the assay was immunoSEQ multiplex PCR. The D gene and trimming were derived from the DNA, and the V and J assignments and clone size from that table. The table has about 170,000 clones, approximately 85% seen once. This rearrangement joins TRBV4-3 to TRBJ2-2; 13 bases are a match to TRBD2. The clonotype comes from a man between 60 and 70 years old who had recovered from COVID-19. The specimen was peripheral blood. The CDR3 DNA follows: TGCGCCAGCAGCCAAGGAACTAGCGGGGGGGCCGGCGGGGAGCTGTTTTTT. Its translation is CASSQGTSGGAGGELFF.